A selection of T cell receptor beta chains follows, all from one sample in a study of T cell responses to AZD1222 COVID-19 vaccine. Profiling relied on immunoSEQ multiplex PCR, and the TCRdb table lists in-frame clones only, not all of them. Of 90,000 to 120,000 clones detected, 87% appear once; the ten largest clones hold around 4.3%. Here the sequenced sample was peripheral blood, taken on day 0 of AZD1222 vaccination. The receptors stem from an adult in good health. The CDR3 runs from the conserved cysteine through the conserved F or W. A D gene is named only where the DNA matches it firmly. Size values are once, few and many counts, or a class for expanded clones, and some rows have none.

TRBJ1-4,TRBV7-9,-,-,CASSLLDSHNEKLFF,TGTGCCAGCAGCTTATTGGACAGTCATAATGAAAAACTGTTTTTT
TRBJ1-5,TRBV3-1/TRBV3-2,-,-,CASSPTGFNQPQHF,TGTGCCAGCAGCCCCACAGGGTTCAATCAGCCCCAGCATTTT
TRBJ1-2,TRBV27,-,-,CASSTGSGYTF,TGTGCCAGCAGCACAGGGTCTGGCTACACCTTC
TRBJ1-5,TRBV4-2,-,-,CASSQEGKGGGRVGQPQHF,TGTGCCAGCAGCCAAGAAGGCAAAGGAGGAGGCAGGGTAGGTCAGCCCCAGCATTTT
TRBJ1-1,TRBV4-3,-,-,CASSQDSQPLNTEAFF,TGCGCCAGCAGCCAAGATAGCCAGCCTTTGAACACTGAAGCTTTCTTT
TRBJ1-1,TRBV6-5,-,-,CASSYGDRLNTEAFF,TGTGCCAGCAGTTACGGTGACAGGCTGAACACTGAAGCTTTCTTT
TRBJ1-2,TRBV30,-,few,CAWRRWPGSDRRGYTF,TGTGCCTGGAGAAGATGGCCGGGGTCGGACCGCAGGGGCTACACCTTC
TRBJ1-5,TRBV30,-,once,CAWGGRGSHQPQHF,TGTGCCTGGGGAGGGAGGGGCAGCCATCAGCCCCAGCATTTT
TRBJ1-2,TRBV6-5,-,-,CASSMGRGWGYTF,TGTGCCAGCAGCATGGGGCGGGGTTGGGGCTACACCTTC
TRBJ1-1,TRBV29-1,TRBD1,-,CSVIVTGADTEAFF,TGCAGCGTCATAGTAACAGGGGCGGACACTGAAGCTTTCTTT
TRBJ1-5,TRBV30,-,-,CAWSARADQPQHF,TGTGCCTGGAGTGCCCGGGCTGATCAGCCCCAGCATTTT
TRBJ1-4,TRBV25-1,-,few,CASRRDGPGLDEKLFF,TGTGCCAGCAGAAGGGACGGTCCGGGACTAGATGAAAAACTGTTTTTT
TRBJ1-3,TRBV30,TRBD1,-,CAWSEFGTGTGNTIYF,TGTGCCTGGAGTGAGTTCGGGACAGGGACTGGAAACACCATATATTTT
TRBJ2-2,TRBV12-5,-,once,CASGLPVGAGELFF,TGTGCTAGTGGTTTGCCGGTGGGCGCCGGGGAGCTGTTTTTT
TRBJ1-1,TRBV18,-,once,CASSRVENTEAFF,TGTGCCAGCTCACGGGTTGAGAACACTGAAGCTTTCTTT
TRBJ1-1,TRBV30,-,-,CAWTSTEDEAFF,TGTGCCTGGACCTCGACAGAGGATGAAGCTTTCTTT
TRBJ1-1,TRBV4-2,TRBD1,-,CASSPTADRAAFF,TGTGCCAGCAGCCCGACGGCCGACAGGGCGGCTTTCTTT
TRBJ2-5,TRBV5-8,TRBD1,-,CASSTGTGSRYQETQYF,TGTGCCAGCAGCACGGGGACAGGGTCGAGGTACCAAGAGACCCAGTACTTC
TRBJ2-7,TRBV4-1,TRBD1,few,CASSQYLRQGSEQYF,TGCGCCAGCAGCCAATATTTACGACAGGGCAGCGAGCAGTACTTC
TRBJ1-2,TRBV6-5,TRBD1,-,CASMPGQGTYGYTF,TGTGCCAGCATGCCGGGACAGGGGACCTATGGCTACACCTTC
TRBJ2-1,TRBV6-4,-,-,CASSLRDNNEQFF,TGTGCCAGCAGCCTCCGGGACAACAATGAGCAGTTCTTC
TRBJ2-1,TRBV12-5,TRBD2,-,CASADWVAGGHIEQFF,TGTGCTAGTGCCGACTGGGTAGCGGGGGGGCACATTGAGCAGTTCTTC
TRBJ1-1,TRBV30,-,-,CAWGLRDGILGAFF,TGTGCCTGGGGTCTCCGGGACGGAATTCTCGGAGCTTTCTTT
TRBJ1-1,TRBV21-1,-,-,CASSIRDRGLWTEAFF,TGTGCCAGCAGCATCCGGGACAGGGGGCTGTGGACTGAAGCTTTCTTT
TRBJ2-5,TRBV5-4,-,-,CASSLWGGATGETQYF,TGTGCCAGCAGCTTGTGGGGGGGGGCGACTGGAGAGACCCAGTACTTC
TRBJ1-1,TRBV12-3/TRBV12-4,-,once,CASSLAQELAFF,TGTGCCAGCAGTTTAGCCCAAGAATTAGCTTTCTTT
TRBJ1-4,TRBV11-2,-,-,CASSPGRGMEKLFF,TGTGCCAGCAGCCCCGGCCGGGGGATGGAAAAACTGTTTTTT
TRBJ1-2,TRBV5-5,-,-,CASSPDSTNYGYTF,TGTGCCAGCAGCCCGGACAGCACTAACTATGGCTACACCTTC